The 17 T cell receptor beta chains given below trace back to one sample, sequenced in a study of blood T cells in healthy people across ages. Using a J-beta primer mix together with a sample-barcoded 5' primer, a second PCR was run for about 7 to 12 cycles. In TCRdb, the 5' RACE reads were re-called with MiXCR into one record per CDR3 protein. The table lists over 1,500,000 distinct CDR3 sequences, around 48% of them singletons. Material for sequencing was blood. The receptors come from a woman aged 35 to 49 in good health.

Comments on this clonotype: An end of the junction differs from the germline gene, which may be a read error. V is TRBV20-1 and J is TRBJ2-7, with TRBD1 matching 8 bases. CDR1 DFQATT and CDR2 SNEGSKA come from the germline V gene (reference sequence). The CDR3 sequence is 12 residues long. CDR3 nucleotide sequence: TGCAGTGCTAGAGAGGACAGGGACGAGCGGTACTTC. Protein product: CSAREDRDERYF.

This clonotype was counted a few times. The V call is TRBV12-3 or TRBV12-4, the J call TRBJ1-2; TRBD1 matches at 7 bases. The V and J ends lost 4 bases and 5 bases, in that order; junction bases with no gene match: 7. This CDR3 region has 14 residues. CDR3 coding DNA: TGTGCCAGCAGTTCGTTGGGGACAGAGTATGGCTACACCTTC. Translated: CASSSLGTEYGYTF.

CDR3 coding DNA: TGTGCCAGCAGCTCCCGGGTGTCGGGTGGCTACACCTTC. Translated, it gives CASSSRVSGGYTF. This chain links TRBV12-3 or TRBV12-4 with TRBJ1-2; D is unresolved. This CDR3 is 13 amino acids long. The V and J ends lost 6 bases and 7 bases respectively, with 15 bases between them.

The table lists this clonotype with many counts. One end of the junction is discordant with germline, which a read error may explain. V and J are TRBV2 and TRBJ2-7, with 8 bases that match TRBD1. The CDR3 contains 14 residues. The germline gives CDR1 SNHLY, CDR2 FYNNEI. The CDR3 here is CASRAGTGAYEQYF. The CDR3, as DNA: TGCGCCAGCAGAGCCGGGACAGGAGCCTACGAGCAGTACTTC.

The chain is built from TRBV7-2 and TRBJ2-7, with D unclear. Judging by the DNA end, TRBJ2-5 fits better; the J call may be wrong. CDR1 is SGHTA, CDR2 FQGNSA, per germline. The CDR3 length is 14 residues. In DNA form, the CDR3 reads TGTGCCAGCAGCCTCACGGCCGCGCGGGAGACCCAGTACTTC. Translation: CASSLTAARETQYF.

This chain uses TRBV7-6 with TRBJ2-3; TRBD2 might be the D (6 bases). Germline V CDR1 and CDR2: SGHVS, FNYEAQ. The CDR3 covers 14 residues. V gave up 3 bases and J gave up 6 bases, with 13 bases separating them. The CDR3 spells CASSFAGLGDTQYF. CDR3 DNA sequence: TGTGCCAGCAGCTTCGCGGGGCTCGGGGATACGCAGTATTTT.

The sample holds many counts of this clonotype. The V and J genes are TRBV7-9 and TRBJ2-5; D may be TRBD1 (5 bases). This CDR3 has 13 amino acids. Trimming left V 6 bases short and J 2 bases short, with 10 bases between. The germline CDR1 and CDR2 sequences are SEHNR and FQNEAQ (reference sequence). The CDR3 DNA reads as TGTGCCAGCAGTCCCAGGGCGCAAGAGACCCAGTACTTC. Amino acids: CASSPRAQETQYF. Using reference TRBV7-9 and TRBJ2-5 for the parts outside the CDR3, the full variable domain is DTGVSQNPRHKITKRGQNVTFRCDPISEHNRLYWYRQTLGQGPEFLTYFQNEAQLEKSRLLSDRFSAERPKGSFSTLEIQRTEQGDSAMYLCASSPRAQETQYFGPGTRLLVL.

V usage is TRBV2 and J usage is TRBJ1-1; D is perhaps TRBD1 (6 bases). The CDR3 totals 15 residues. V dropped 2 bases and J dropped 6 bases, with 16 bases sitting between them. Germline V CDR1 and CDR2: SNHLY, FYNNEI. DNA of the CDR3: TGTGCCAGCAGTGAATATCGTCGTCCAGGGGCTGAAGCTTTCTTT. Translation gives CASSEYRRPGAEAFF.

The J gene is TRBJ1-6, the V gene TRBV20-1; 9 bases are a match to TRBD1. The CDR3 is made up of 18 amino acids. The germline V gene has CDR1 DFQATT and CDR2 SNEGSKA (reference sequence). Trimming cost V 1 base and J 2 bases; bases outside gene matches: 9. CDR3 coding DNA: TGCAGTGCTAGAGCCCCGGGACAGGGTACAACCTATAATTCACCCCTCCACTTT. Translated, it gives CSARAPGQGTTYNSPLHF.

The chain joins TRBV7-2 to TRBJ1-3; D is uncertain. There are 12 residues in the CDR3. With 5 bases removed from V and 7 bases from J, the gap between germline ends came to 9 bases. The germline V gene encodes CDR1 SGHTA and CDR2 FQGNSA. CDR3 sequence reads: CASSRELNTIYF. CDR3 bases: TGTGCCAGCAGCAGGGAATTGAACACCATATATTTT.

This clonotype has a count of ten or more. The chain uses TRBV20-1 and TRBJ2-3; 8 bases agree with TRBD2. In germline, CDR1 is DFQATT, CDR2 SNEGSKA (reference sequence). The CDR3 totals 17 residues. Trimming cost V 0 bases and J 5 bases; bases outside gene matches: 13. The CDR3 sequence is CSARDLRSGGLGDTQYF. CDR3 sequence (DNA): TGCAGTGCTAGAGATCTAAGGAGCGGGGGTCTGGGAGATACGCAGTATTTT.

This chain connects TRBV20-1 to TRBJ2-3; D is perhaps TRBD1 or TRBD2 (5 bases each). CDR1 DFQATT and CDR2 SNEGSKA come from the germline V gene (reference sequence). V was pared by 4 bases and J by 6 bases, with 14 bases between. The CDR3 covers 13 residues. In DNA, the CDR3 is TGCAGTGCTAAAGACCCTGGGACGGATACGCAGTATTTT. Protein: CSAKDPGTDTQYF.

The chain uses TRBV3-1 and TRBJ2-5; 7 nucleotides agree with TRBD2. V was pared by 7 bases and J by 4 bases, with 6 bases of the junction left unmatched. The CDR3 length is 13 residues. CDR1 is LGHDT, CDR2 YNNKEL, per germline (reference sequence). The chain's CDR3 is CASTKSGAETQYF. DNA for the CDR3: TGTGCCAGCACCAAGAGCGGGGCAGAGACCCAGTACTTC.

The chain links TRBV4-2 to TRBJ2-7, with TRBD1 matching 7 bases. Germline lookup yields CDR1 LGHNA and CDR2 YNFKEQ. The CDR3 has 14 residues. The ends lost 1 base at V and 3 bases at J; junction bases unmatched: 3. The CDR3 loop reads CASSQGDSYYEQYF. CDR3 sequence (DNA): TGTGCCAGCAGCCAAGGGGACAGTTACTACGAGCAGTACTTC.

This clonotype appeared a few times. The chain couples TRBV20-1 to TRBJ2-7, with 15 bases lining up with TRBD2. CDR1 and CDR2 (germline): DFQATT, SNEGSKA (reference sequence). CDR3 length: 18 amino acids. J lost 0 bases, V lost 2 bases, and 8 bases had no gene match. The CDR3 protein is CSARSLRTSGGVSYEQYF. The DNA for the CDR3 is TGCAGTGCTAGATCCCTCCGGACTAGCGGGGGGGTCTCCTACGAGCAGTACTTC.

This chain links TRBV6-1 with TRBJ2-3; unclear D gene. Germline V gene lookup returns CDR1 MNHNS and CDR2 SASEGT. This CDR3 comprises 13 residues. With 2 bases removed from V and 6 bases from J, the gap between germline ends came to 9 bases. The CDR3 nucleotides read TGTGCCAGCAGTGAACGAGAGGCGGATACGCAGTATTTT. Translating it yields CASSEREADTQYF.

The chain carries TRBV7-2 and TRBJ1-2; D not certain. Germline loops: CDR1 SGHTA, CDR2 FQGNSA. V was shortened by 6 bases and J by 7 bases, with 9 bases between the two germline ends. This CDR3 spans 11 amino acids. CDR3 sequence (DNA): TGTGCCAGCAGAAATGGATTTGGCTACACCTTC. Residues: CASRNGFGYTF.